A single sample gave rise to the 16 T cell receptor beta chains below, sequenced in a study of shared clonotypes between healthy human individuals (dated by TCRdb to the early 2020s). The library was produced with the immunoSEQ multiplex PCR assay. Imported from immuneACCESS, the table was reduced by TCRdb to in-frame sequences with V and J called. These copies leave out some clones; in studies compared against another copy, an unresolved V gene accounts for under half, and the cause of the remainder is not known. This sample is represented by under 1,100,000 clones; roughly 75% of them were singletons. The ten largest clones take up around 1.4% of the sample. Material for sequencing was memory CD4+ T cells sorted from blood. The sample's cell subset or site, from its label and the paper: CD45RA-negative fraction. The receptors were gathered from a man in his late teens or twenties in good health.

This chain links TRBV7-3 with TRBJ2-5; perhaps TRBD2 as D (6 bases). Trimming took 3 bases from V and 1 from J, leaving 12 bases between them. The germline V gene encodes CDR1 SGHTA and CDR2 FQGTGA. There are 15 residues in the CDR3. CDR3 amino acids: CASSFGGSGQETQYF. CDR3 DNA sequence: TGTGCCAGCAGCTTCGGTGGTAGCGGCCAAGAGACCCAGTACTTC.

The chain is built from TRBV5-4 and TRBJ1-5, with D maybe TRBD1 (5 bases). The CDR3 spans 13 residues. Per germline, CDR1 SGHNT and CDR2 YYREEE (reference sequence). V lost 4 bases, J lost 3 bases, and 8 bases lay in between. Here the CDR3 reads CASSEDINQPQHF. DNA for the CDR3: TGTGCCAGCAGCGAGGACATCAATCAGCCCCAGCATTTT.

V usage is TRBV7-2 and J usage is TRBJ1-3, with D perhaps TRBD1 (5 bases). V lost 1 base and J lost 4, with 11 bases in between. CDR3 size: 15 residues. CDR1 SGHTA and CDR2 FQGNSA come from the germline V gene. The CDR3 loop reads CASSLEGARGNTIYF. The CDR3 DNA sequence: TGTGCCAGCAGCTTAGAAGGGGCGAGGGGAAACACCATATATTTT.

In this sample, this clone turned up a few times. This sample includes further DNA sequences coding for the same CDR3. CDR3 in DNA: TGTGCCACCAGCAGAGATTCGAGCACAGATACGCAGTATTTT. Translation gives CATSRDSSTDTQYF. The chain employs TRBV15 and TRBJ2-3; D call uncertain. The CDR3 sequence is 14 residues long. Trimming pared 0 bases from V and 0 bases from J, leaving 4 bases between. Germline CDR1 is LNHNV and CDR2 is YYDKDF (reference sequence).

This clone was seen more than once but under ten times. CDR3 nucleotide sequence: TGTGCCAGCAGTTGGGACAGAGATTCACCCCTCCACTTT. Protein: CASSWDRDSPLHF. V usage is TRBV27 and J usage is TRBJ1-6, with 7 bases aligning to TRBD1. Germline trimming cut 4 bases from V and 8 bases from J; bases unmatched to any gene: 2. Germline CDR1 reads MNHEY; CDR2 reads SMNVEV (reference sequence). The CDR3 is 13 residues long.

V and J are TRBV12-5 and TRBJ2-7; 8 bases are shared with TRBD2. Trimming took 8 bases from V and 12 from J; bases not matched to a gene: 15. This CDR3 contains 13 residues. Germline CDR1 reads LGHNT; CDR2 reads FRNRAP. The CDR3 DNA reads TGTGCTAGTAGGGGGGTTAGCGGGATGTCAACGTACTTC. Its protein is CASRGVSGMSTYF.

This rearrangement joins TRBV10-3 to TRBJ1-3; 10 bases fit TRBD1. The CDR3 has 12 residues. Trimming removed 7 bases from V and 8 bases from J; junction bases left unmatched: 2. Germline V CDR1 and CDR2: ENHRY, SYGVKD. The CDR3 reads CAIMGQGYTIYF. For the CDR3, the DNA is TGTGCCATCATGGGACAGGGGTACACCATATATTTT.

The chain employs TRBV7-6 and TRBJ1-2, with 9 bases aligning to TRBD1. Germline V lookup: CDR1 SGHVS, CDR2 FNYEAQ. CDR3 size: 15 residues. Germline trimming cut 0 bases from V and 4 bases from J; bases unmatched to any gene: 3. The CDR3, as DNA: TGTGCCAGCAGCTTAGCAACACAGGGGGCCTATGGCTACACCTTC. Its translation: CASSLATQGAYGYTF.

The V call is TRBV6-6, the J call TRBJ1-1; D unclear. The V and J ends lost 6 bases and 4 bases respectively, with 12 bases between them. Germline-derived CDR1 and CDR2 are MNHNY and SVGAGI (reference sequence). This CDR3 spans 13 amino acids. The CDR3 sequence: CASSSHGRTEAFF. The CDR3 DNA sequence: TGTGCCAGCAGCTCACACGGACGCACTGAAGCTTTCTTT.

The CDR3 DNA follows: TGCGCCAGCAGCCAAGGTGGAGCCAGCGAAAAACTGTTTTTT. Translating gives CASSQGGASEKLFF. The chain joins TRBV4-3 to TRBJ1-4; D not certain. V shed 1 base and J shed 8 bases, with 11 bases lying between them. Looked up from germline, CDR1 is LGHNA and CDR2 is YSLEER. This CDR3 region has 14 residues.

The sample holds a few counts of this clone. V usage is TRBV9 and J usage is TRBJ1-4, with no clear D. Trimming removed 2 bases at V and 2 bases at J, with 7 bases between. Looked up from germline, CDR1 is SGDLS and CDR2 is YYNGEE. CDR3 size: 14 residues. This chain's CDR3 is CASSVSITNEKLFF. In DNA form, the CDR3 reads TGTGCCAGCAGCGTTTCGATTACTAATGAAAAACTGTTTTTT.

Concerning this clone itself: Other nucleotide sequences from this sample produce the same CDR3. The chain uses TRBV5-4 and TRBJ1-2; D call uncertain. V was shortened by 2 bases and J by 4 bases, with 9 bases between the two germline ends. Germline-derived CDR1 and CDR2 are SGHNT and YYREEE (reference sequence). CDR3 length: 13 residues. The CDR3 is CASSLRGPYGYTF. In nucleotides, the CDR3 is TGTGCCAGCAGCTTACGAGGTCCCTATGGCTACACCTTC.

The CDR3 sequence is CASSSQGARETQYF. The CDR3 nucleotides read TGTGCCAGCAGCTCCCAGGGGGCGAGAGAGACCCAGTACTTC. The chain employs TRBV7-9 and TRBJ2-5, with TRBD1 matching 8 bases. The CDR3 runs to 14 residues. J gave up 4 bases and V 4 bases, and 5 bases lay outside the gene matches. Germline CDR1 reads SEHNR; CDR2 reads FQNEAQ (reference sequence).

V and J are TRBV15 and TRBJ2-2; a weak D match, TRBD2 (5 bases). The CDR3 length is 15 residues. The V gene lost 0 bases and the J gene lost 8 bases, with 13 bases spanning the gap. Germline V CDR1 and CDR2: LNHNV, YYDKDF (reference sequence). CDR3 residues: CATSRERGPLGELFF. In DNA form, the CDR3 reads TGTGCCACCAGCAGAGAACGCGGGCCCTTGGGGGAGCTGTTTTTT.

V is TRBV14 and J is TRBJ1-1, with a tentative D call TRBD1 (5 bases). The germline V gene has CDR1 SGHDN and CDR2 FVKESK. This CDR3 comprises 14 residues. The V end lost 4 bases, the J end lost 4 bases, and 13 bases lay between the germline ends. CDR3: CASSPRWGLTEAFF. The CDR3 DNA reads TGTGCCAGCAGCCCGCGATGGGGCCTCACTGAAGCTTTCTTT.

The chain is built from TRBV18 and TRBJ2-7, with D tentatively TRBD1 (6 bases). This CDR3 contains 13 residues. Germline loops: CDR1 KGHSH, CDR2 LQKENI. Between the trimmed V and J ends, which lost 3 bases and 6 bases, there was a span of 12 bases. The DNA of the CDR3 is TGTGCCAGCTCACCCTTGACAGGTGCCGAGCAGTACTTC. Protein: CASSPLTGAEQYF.